This TCR beta chain was sequenced during a study of blood T cell repertoires in COVID-19. The wider study: Acute-phase and convalescent COVID-19 samples originated in the United States, Italy and Spain. Sample material is recorded as cDNA or gDNA derived from T cells, B-cell-depleted T cells, or PBMCs.

The germline CDR1 and CDR2 sequences are SGHVS and FQNEAQ. CDR3 length: 14 residues. Trimming removed 1 base from V and 2 bases from J, with 9 bases in between. Original processing methods: The assay estimated nucleated cells by amplifying reference gene primers. Assay used: immunoSEQ multiplex PCR; TCRdb lists only in-frame clones, some missing. The DNA was the basis for D and trimming; V, J and clone size are from that table. In the table there are roughly 200,000 clones, about 87% of which are singletons. What was sequenced was peripheral blood. This TCR came from a woman younger than 45 with acute or convalescent COVID-19. The rearrangement links TRBV7-8 to TRBJ2-7; TRBD1 might be the D (5 bases). CDR3 region: CASSLGRVPYEQYF. The CDR3 DNA follows: TGTGCCAGCAGCTTAGGCAGGGTTCCCTACGAGCAGTACTTC.